This T cell receptor beta chain was retrieved from a study of blood T cell repertoires in COVID-19. The CDR3 is 16 residues long. The germline V gene has CDR1 KGHSH and CDR2 LQKENI. V lost 2 bases and J lost 1, with 12 bases in between. Generated by immunoSEQ multiplex PCR, the TCRdb table keeps only in-frame clones and is missing some. The sample has 200,000 to 250,000 clones, about 84% seen once; the top ten hold less than 2%. The age range of participants was about 18 to 89 years, with residence in roughly 25 US areas. Participants' own reports of clinical history determined their cohort assignment. This clone was detected once.

Input material: PBMCs or T cells enriched from blood (not recorded which). This TCR was recovered from a man in his sixties who had recovered from COVID-19. The gene calls are TRBV18 and TRBJ2-1, with TRBD1 as a possible D gene (6 bases). CDR3 DNA sequence: TGTGCCAGCTCACCAGCTAACAGGGTTTCCTACAATGAGCAGTTCTTC. Its translation: CASSPANRVSYNEQFF.